The clone carrying this TCR beta chain was seen only a few times. What it binds is not known. Time point described: patch test 3, about 24 weeks after DPC sensitization. Treatment specified: therapeutic diphenylcyclopropenone sensitization with weekly scalp DPC. Individual cDNA molecules each carried unique molecular identifiers attached by the library. TCRdb reprocessed the RACE reads via MiXCR and lists one record per CDR3 protein. Of more than 100,000 distinct CDR3 sequences listed, roughly 12% are singletons. The data are from a study of human T cells and chemical hapten exposure. About the research overall: Patients, a majority of them female, were diagnosed with alopecia areata, totalis or universalis.

Broader study findings: TCRs exceeding a frequency of 1 in 1000 stayed unchanged under DPC sensitization. While controls formed fewer of them, expanded TCRs formed significantly more large CDR3 similarity clusters.

Sample: whole blood, taken in connection with sensitization to the hapten diphenylcyclopropenone (DPC). This receptor was taken from a woman aged 45-59 years with alopecia areata. Some clones in this sample may be carry-over from other donors' samples.

CDR3 in amino acids: CASSYTGAPNNEQFF. The CDR3 region has the DNA TGTGCCAGCAGCTACACGGGGGCCCCAAACAATGAGCAGTTCTTC. The chain is built from TRBV7-2 and TRBJ2-1; the D gene could be TRBD1 or TRBD2 (6 bases each). The V and J ends lost 4 bases and 5 bases respectively, with 15 bases between them. The germline V gene has CDR1 SGHTA and CDR2 FQGNSA. The CDR3 is 15 amino acids.